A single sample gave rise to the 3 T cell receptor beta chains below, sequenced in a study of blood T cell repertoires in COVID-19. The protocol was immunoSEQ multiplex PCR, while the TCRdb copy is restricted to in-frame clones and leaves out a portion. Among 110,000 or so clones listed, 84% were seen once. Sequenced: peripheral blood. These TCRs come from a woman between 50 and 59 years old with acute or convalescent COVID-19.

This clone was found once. Here the CDR3 reads CASSLDRNYGYTF. The CDR3 nucleotides are TGTGCCAGCAGCTTGGACAGAAACTATGGCTACACCTTC. The chain recombines TRBV2 with TRBJ1-2, with a tentative D call TRBD1 (6 bases). The CDR3 has 13 residues. V was shortened by 6 bases and J by 2 bases, with 10 bases between the two germline ends. Germline CDR1 SNHLY, CDR2 FYNNEI.

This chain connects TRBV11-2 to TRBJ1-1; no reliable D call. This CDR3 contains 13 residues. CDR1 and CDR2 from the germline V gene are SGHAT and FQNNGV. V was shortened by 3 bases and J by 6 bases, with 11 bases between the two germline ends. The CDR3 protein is CASSFSGAAEAFF. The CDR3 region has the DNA TGTGCCAGCAGCTTTTCCGGAGCCGCTGAAGCTTTCTTT.

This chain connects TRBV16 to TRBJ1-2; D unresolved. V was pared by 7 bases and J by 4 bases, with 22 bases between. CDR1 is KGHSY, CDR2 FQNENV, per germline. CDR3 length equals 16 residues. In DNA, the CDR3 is TGTGCCAGCACCCCACAGATCGCGGGTGGGGTCTATGGCTACACCTTC. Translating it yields CASTPQIAGGVYGYTF.